This T cell receptor (beta chain) was sequenced for a study of control samples from healthy donors and cancer patients. Germline CDR1 reads SGHAT; CDR2 reads FQNNGV. The CDR3 covers 13 residues. Trimming pared 5 bases from V and 5 bases from J, leaving 12 bases between. The method was immunoSEQ multiplex PCR; TCRdb's version includes in-frame clones alone and lacks a portion of them. The table records about 110,000 clones, less than 95% of them present only once. This clone was detected a few times. This clonotype originated in a human donor in good health. The donor label of this sample is uncertain. The V and J genes are TRBV11-2 and TRBJ1-2, with D uncertain. Material: blood. The CDR3 region has the DNA TGTGCCAGCAGCCCGAGAAGTGAATATGGCTACACCTTC. The encoded protein is CASSPRSEYGYTF.